The sequence of this T cell receptor (beta chain) was determined in a study of CXCR3-negative and CXCR3-positive naive CD8 T cells. The overall study: Overall TRB read output was some 140 million, and each library contained about 1.5 +/- 0.3 million reads.

Findings and caveats of the study: Memory cells differed in TRBV-TRBJ usage, but naive CXCR3-negative and CXCR3-positive cells had similar usage. Similarly elevated diversity marked both naive subsets, with memory CD8+ cells showing far lower diversity.

Researchers prepared the TRB cDNA libraries using 5' RACE with UMI labels. One entry per CDR3 protein, without DNA, is what TCRdb gives after re-calling the 5' RACE reads. Across about 56,000 distinct CDR3 sequences, the top ten clones capture roughly 19% of the sample. Worth noting for this clonotype: Its antigen is currently unknown.

CDR1 and CDR2 from the germline V gene are DFQATT and SNEGSKA (reference sequence). The CDR3 consists of 14 residues. V and J are TRBV20-1 and TRBJ2-7; the D gene TCRdb calls, TRBD1, cannot be checked with no DNA. The receptor was isolated from a human donor in good health. Some clones in this sample may be carry-over from other donors' samples. The sequencing sample was made of memory CD8+ T cells from blood. The chain's CDR3 is CSARLGDAWSEQYF.